This TCR beta chain was sequenced for a study of technical replicates of blood from a handful of donors. Trimming stripped 0 bases from V and 3 bases from J, with 13 bases between. CDR1 is SGHRS and CDR2 is YFSETQ in the germline V gene. The CDR3 length is 15 residues. Only in-frame clones appear in the TCRdb table, and some are missing; sequencing was by immunoSEQ multiplex PCR. Here the sample spans tens of thousands of clones, roughly 94% being singletons. Material for sequencing was T cells isolated from PBMCs. This chain uses TRBV5-1 with TRBJ2-7; maybe TRBD1 (5 bases). This sequence originates from a human donor in good health. The CDR3 spells CASSLGPDTYYEQYF. CDR3 in DNA: TGCGCCAGCAGCTTGGGGCCGGACACCTACTACGAGCAGTACTTC.